This note documents a single T cell receptor beta chain sequence. Antigen: not known. Sequencing used immunoSEQ version 4 in survey mode. Assay used: immunoSEQ multiplex PCR; TCRdb lists only in-frame clones, some missing. The sample gives tens of thousands of clones, roughly nine tenths of which show up once; more than 0.4% is in the top ten. The data were taken from a study of persistence of HIV-infected CD4 T cells. Findings and caveats of the study: TCRbeta richness was lower in CMV- and Gag-responding cells than in anti-CD3/anti-CD28-responding cells. TCR oligoclonality correlated with proviral oligoclonality in the same sorted populations.

V dropped 5 bases and J dropped 2; count of bases not matched to a gene: 4. The CDR3 loop spans 15 amino acids. Germline V lookup: CDR1 SGHTA, CDR2 FQGNSA. This nonspecific control used anti-CD3/anti-CD28 bead stimulation of CD4+ T cells. Sorting of responding CD4+ T cells relied on upregulated CD40 ligand together with CD69. CD8+ T cells were removed from PBMCs prior to stimulation. This TCR came from an adult woman with HIV who was CMV-seropositive. The sample was CD4+ T cells sorted from PBMCs after approximately 19-hour stimulation, taken from a patient who received antiretroviral therapy. This chain links TRBV7-2 with TRBJ2-2; TRBD2 matches at 8 bases. Here the CDR3 DNA reads TGTGCCAGCAGCCCCGTAGCGGGAAACACCGGGGAGCTGTTTTTT. Its translation: CASSPVAGNTGELFF. The full variable domain, with the rest looked up from reference TRBV7-2 and TRBJ2-2, is GAGVSQSPSNKVTEKGKDVELRCDPISGHTALYWYRQSLGQGLEFLIYFQGNSAPDKSGLPSDRFSAERTGGSVSTLTIQRTQQEDSAVYLCASSPVAGNTGELFFGEGSRLTVL.